A single sample is the source of the 7 T cell receptor beta chains below, sequenced in a study of chemoradiotherapy in HPV16-positive cancers. The protocol was immunoSEQ multiplex PCR, while the TCRdb copy is restricted to in-frame clones and leaves out a portion. The repertoire holds 20,000 to 25,000 clones, with over 85% as singletons. The specimen was blood, collected from a patient who underwent chemoradiotherapy. The receptors derive from a human donor with HPV-associated anogenital cancer.

The chain couples TRBV5-1 to TRBJ2-1; TRBD2 matches at 11 bases. J was trimmed by 8 bases and V by 2 bases; bases with no gene match: 18. CDR1 SGHRS and CDR2 YFSETQ come from the germline V gene. The CDR3 has 19 amino acids. Written as DNA, the CDR3 is TGCGCCAGCAGCTTTATCCCCCCCGGAGGTAGCGGGGGGGCACATGAGCAGTTCTTC. This codes for CASSFIPPGGSGGAHEQFF.

The chain has TRBV7-9 and TRBJ1-2, with D tentatively TRBD1 (5 bases). CDR3 length: 14 residues. Germline V lookup: CDR1 SEHNR, CDR2 FQNEAQ (reference sequence). V was clipped by 2 bases and J by 2 bases, with 9 bases between them. This chain's CDR3 is CASSLSRQNYGYTF. CDR3 nucleotides: TGTGCCAGCAGCTTAAGTCGACAGAACTATGGCTACACCTTC.

In its sample, this clone was seen a few times. The chain employs TRBV7-6 and TRBJ2-5; the D is unclear. In germline, CDR1 is SGHVS, CDR2 FNYEAQ. V lost 3 bases, J lost 1 base, and 0 bases lay in between. The CDR3 loop spans 11 amino acids. The CDR3 DNA follows: TGTGCCAGCAGCTTCCAAGAGACCCAGTACTTC. It is translated as CASSFQETQYF.

The chain is built from TRBV19 and TRBJ1-2; D perhaps matches TRBD1 (5 bases). V shed 7 bases and J shed 2 bases, with 14 bases lying between them. Germline V gene lookup returns CDR1 LNHDA and CDR2 SQIVND (reference sequence). This CDR3 spans 14 amino acids. CDR3 nucleotide sequence: TGTGCCAGTAAAATGACAGACCGAAACTATGGCTACACCTTC. It specifies CASKMTDRNYGYTF.

The rearrangement uses TRBV29-1 and TRBJ1-1; a possible D gene is TRBD1 (5 bases). Trimming cost V 4 bases and J 0 bases, with 12 bases left between them. Germline V CDR1 and CDR2: SQVTM, ANQGSEA. The CDR3 covers 14 residues. CDR3 amino acids: CSVVVAGMNTEAFF. The DNA of the CDR3 is TGCAGCGTTGTGGTAGCAGGGATGAACACTGAAGCTTTCTTT.

This chain joins TRBV11-2 and TRBJ2-3; D is perhaps TRBD2 (7 bases). The CDR3 sequence is 14 residues long. Germline assignment: CDR1 SGHAT and CDR2 FQNNGV. Trimming took 4 bases from V and 7 from J, leaving 15 bases between them. CDR3 amino acids: CASSSSGGANTQYF. For the CDR3, the DNA is TGTGCCAGCAGCTCATCGGGGGGCGCGAATACGCAGTATTTT.

The chain couples TRBV9 to TRBJ1-2, with 9 bases identical to TRBD1. Losses at the gene ends were 2 bases for V and 4 bases for J; bases not matched to a gene: 12. The germline CDR1 and CDR2 sequences are SGDLS and YYNGEE. CDR3 length: 17 residues. CDR3 nucleotides: TGTGCCAGCAGCGTGGGACAGGGTGTGGGATTATCCTATGGCTACACCTTC. Amino acids: CASSVGQGVGLSYGYTF.